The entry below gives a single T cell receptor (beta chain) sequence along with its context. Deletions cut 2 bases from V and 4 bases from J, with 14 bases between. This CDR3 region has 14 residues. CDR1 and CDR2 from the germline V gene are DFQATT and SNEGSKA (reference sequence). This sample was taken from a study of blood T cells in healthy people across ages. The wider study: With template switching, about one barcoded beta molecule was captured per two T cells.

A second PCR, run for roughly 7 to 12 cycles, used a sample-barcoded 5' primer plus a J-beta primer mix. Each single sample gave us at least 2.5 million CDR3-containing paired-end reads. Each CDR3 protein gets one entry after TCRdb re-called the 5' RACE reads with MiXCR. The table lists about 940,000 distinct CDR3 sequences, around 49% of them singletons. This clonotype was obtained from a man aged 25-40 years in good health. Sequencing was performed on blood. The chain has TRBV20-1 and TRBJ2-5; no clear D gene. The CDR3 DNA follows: TGCAGTGCTAGAAGGCCTACCCCGGCAGAGACCCAGTACTTC. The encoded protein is CSARRPTPAETQYF.